This T cell receptor (beta chain) appears in the sequencing data of a study of siplizumab effects on memory and regulatory T cells. Findings and caveats of the study: Greater diversity than memory cells seemed evident in naive T cells, which also appeared to be major alloresponse contributors. No functional test confirmed suppression by proliferating siplizumab-culture Tregs. Of the alloreactive clones, only a minor fraction mapped to unstimulated subsets. Siplizumab led to significantly less abundant alloreactive sequences that could be traced back to unstimulated CD4+ memory cells.

The CDR3 contains 14 residues. The germline CDR1 and CDR2 sequences are SGHNT and YYREEE (reference sequence). Trimming removed 2 bases at V and 8 bases at J, with 16 bases between. As for this clone: Its target is not known.

Sequencing was performed with immunoSEQ multiplex PCR; in TCRdb, only in-frame clones are kept and a portion is missing. The sample holds more than 85,000 clones; roughly nine tenths are singletons and the top ten take 0.75%. The TCR sequence derives from a human donor in good health. The specimen was Tregs sorted from blood. The chain couples TRBV5-4 to TRBJ2-5; no definite D call. This CDR3 reads CASSFTSRQDTQYF. CDR3 nucleotide sequence: TGTGCCAGCAGCTTTACATCTCGGCAGGATACCCAGTACTTC.